The clone carrying this TCR beta chain was counted ten times or more. Its target is unknown. cDNA was made by 5'RACE with 10-nucleotide random UMIs. TCRdb itself ran the 5' RACE reads through MiXCR, one entry per CDR3 protein. The sample lists around 55,000 distinct CDR3 sequences, 3.5% to 4% occurring once. This entry is derived from a study of neurological immune-mediated disorders. For the study at large: Disease course was recorded as relapsing-remitting for about 30 and secondary progressive for about 9% of the 34 multiple sclerosis patients.

Findings and caveats of the study: Subjects shared no identical expanded-clone CDR3 amino acid sequences, suggesting private TCR-beta repertoires in all groups.

Germline assignment: CDR1 SGHRS and CDR2 YFSETQ. The V and J ends lost 0 bases and 1 base respectively, with 10 bases between them. The CDR3 is 16 amino acids. V gene TRBV5-1 combines with J gene TRBJ2-2, with D possibly being TRBD2 (6 bases). The sequenced sample consisted of CD4+ T cells from blood. The sequence was obtained from a woman in her 40s with multiple sclerosis. The CDR3 sequence: CASSLEAGLNTGELFF. The CDR3 DNA reads as TGCGCCAGCAGCTTGGAGGCGGGGCTGAACACCGGGGAGCTGTTTTTT.